These 24 T cell receptor beta chains originate from one sample sequenced in a study of Graves' ophthalmopathy and Graves' hyperthyroidism. Using RNA transcripts, the TCR beta CDR3 regions were amplified. Second-round multiplex PCR followed a first-round RT-PCR using HTBI primers. TCRdb re-analysed the multiplex PCR reads in MiXCR, keeping a single row per CDR3 protein. This table holds under 350,000 distinct CDR3 sequences, 15% to 20% found once. Source material: peripheral blood. Every receptor here comes from an adult man with Graves' ophthalmopathy.

J is TRBJ2-5 and V is TRBV5-6, with a tentative D call TRBD1 (5 bases). Deletions cut 3 bases from V and 7 bases from J, with 16 bases between. This CDR3 has 14 amino acids. Per germline, CDR1 SGHDT and CDR2 YYEEEE. DNA of the CDR3: TGTGCCAGCAGCTCATTGACAGCCTCGCGGACCCAGTACTTC. Translating it yields CASSSLTASRTQYF.

The chain recombines TRBV27 with TRBJ1-5, with D hard to call. V was cut by 4 bases and J by 3 bases, with 7 bases left in between. Germline V gene data show CDR1 as MNHEY and CDR2 as SMNVEV (reference sequence). This CDR3 is 13 amino acids long. The CDR3 region is CASSYSYNQPQHF. For the CDR3, the DNA is TGTGCCAGCAGTTACAGTTACAATCAGCCCCAGCATTTT.

This clonotype was recorded many times. The rearrangement joins TRBV30 to TRBJ2-7; D is perhaps TRBD1 (6 bases). Germline V CDR1 and CDR2: GTSNPN, SVGIG (reference sequence). The CDR3 is 13 amino acids. V was pared by 5 bases and J by 1 base, with 12 bases between. As DNA, the CDR3 is TGTGCCTGGGCCCGGGACATTTCCTACGAGCAGTACTTC. It specifies CAWARDISYEQYF.

This clonotype was detected ten times or more. V is TRBV19 and J is TRBJ1-5; D is unclear. The CDR3 is 17 residues long. The ends were cut back, 5 bases at V and 1 base at J, with 18 bases in the middle. From germline, CDR1 is LNHDA and CDR2 SQIVND (reference sequence). CDR3 bases: TGTGCCAGTAGTGGGATCAGTGGTGGGATCAGCAATCAGCCCCAGCATTTT. This encodes CASSGISGGISNQPQHF.

This clonotype was seen repeatedly, ten times or more. V gene TRBV20-1 combines with J gene TRBJ2-7, with a tentative D call TRBD1 (6 bases). V was trimmed by 6 bases and J by 3 bases, leaving 15 bases between them. The V gene's germline CDR1 is DFQATT and CDR2 SNEGSKA (reference sequence). The CDR3 length is 13 residues. The CDR3 region is CSAVLQGSYEQYF. The CDR3 bases are TGCAGTGCCGTTTTACAGGGAAGCTACGAGCAGTACTTC.

In the case of this clonotype: Being one base from a much bigger clone, this may be a read error. The genes are TRBV20-1 and TRBJ2-5; D is unclear. Germline loops: CDR1 DFQATT, CDR2 SNEGSKA (reference sequence). This CDR3 has 13 residues. The CDR3 loop is CSASFLVQETPYF. The CDR3, as DNA: TGCAGTGCTAGCTTTTTAGTTCAAGAGACCCCGTACTTC.

This clonotype has at least ten counts. The chain recombines TRBV5-4 with TRBJ1-2, with 7 nucleotides matching TRBD1. Germline V CDR1 and CDR2: SGHNT, YYREEE (reference sequence). V trimming: 4 bases; J trimming: 10 bases; junction bases outside the gene matches: 4. There are 11 residues in the CDR3. CDR3 nucleotides: TGTGCCAGCAGCAAAACAGGGGACTACACCTTC. Protein sequence: CASSKTGDYTF.

This clonotype was detected ten times or more. A read error may account for a junction end that differs from germline. J is TRBJ1-6 and V is TRBV28; D is ambiguous. The CDR3 sequence is 9 residues long. The V gene's germline CDR1 is MDHEN and CDR2 SYDVKM. The CDR3 region has the DNA TGCGTCCTTCGGTCACCCCTCCACTTT. Its protein product is CVLRSPLHF.

Many counts were recorded for this clonotype. The rearrangement joins TRBV20-1 to TRBJ2-2, with a possible D match to TRBD1 (5 bases). The CDR3 is 15 amino acids. Germline values: CDR1 DFQATT, CDR2 SNEGSKA (reference sequence). Trimming left V 1 base short and J 1 base short, with 10 bases between. The CDR3 bases are TGCAGTGCTAGAGTGAGACAGAAGAACACCGGGGAGCTGTTTTTT. This gives the protein CSARVRQKNTGELFF.

In regard to this clonotype: A much bigger clone sits one base away, suggesting this may be a read error. V is TRBV24-1 and J is TRBJ2-5; D possibly corresponds to TRBD2 (5 bases). The V end was cut by 10 bases, the J end by 0 bases, with 8 bases between. The germline V gene has CDR1 KGHDR and CDR2 SFDVKD. This CDR3 region has 12 residues. CDR3 in amino acids: CATNGDQETQYF. CDR3 DNA: TGTGCCACTAACGGGGACCAAGAGACCCAGTACTTC.

This clonotype was seen many times. This chain joins TRBV28 and TRBJ1-5; D remains ambiguous. V was clipped by 5 bases and J by 6 bases, with 14 bases between them. This CDR3 comprises 14 residues. Looked up from germline, CDR1 is MDHEN and CDR2 is SYDVKM. CDR3 region: CASSLGRTFQPQHF. DNA for the CDR3: TGTGCCAGCAGTCTCGGACGGACTTTTCAGCCCCAGCATTTT.

The chain recombines TRBV4-1 with TRBJ2-6, with D possibly being TRBD2 (6 bases). Germline V CDR1 and CDR2: MGHRA, YSYEKL. V lost 0 bases to trimming and J lost 3 bases, with 15 bases between them. The CDR3 contains 18 residues. The CDR3 reads CASSQDPGGIGGANVLTF. Written as DNA, the CDR3 is TGCGCCAGCAGCCAAGATCCGGGCGGGATAGGTGGGGCCAACGTCCTGACTTTC.

This clonotype was counted at least ten times. The rearrangement links TRBV30 to TRBJ1-1; D unclear. CDR3 length equals 16 residues. CDR1 is GTSNPN and CDR2 is SVGIG in the germline V gene (reference sequence). V was pared by 0 bases and J by 4 bases, with 18 bases between. CDR3 nucleotide sequence: TGTGCCTGGAGTGTACCCTATACGGGCGGAAGCACTGAAGCTTTCTTT. Its protein product is CAWSVPYTGGSTEAFF.

Many counts were recorded for this clonotype. The chain links TRBV11-2 to TRBJ2-5; 7 bases line up with TRBD1. The CDR3 runs 16 residues. Germline CDR1 is SGHAT and CDR2 is FQNNGV. J lost 2 bases, V lost 5 bases, and 11 bases had no gene match. The CDR3 bases are TGTGCCAGCAGCCTCCCCACGGCACAGGGGCAAGAGACCCAGTACTTC. As protein: CASSLPTAQGQETQYF.

This clonotype was seen ten or more times. The V and J genes are TRBV19 and TRBJ1-3, with 8 nucleotides matching TRBD1. Trimming took 7 bases from V and 0 from J; bases not matched to a gene: 8. CDR3 length: 16 amino acids. Germline CDR1 LNHDA, CDR2 SQIVND (reference sequence). CDR3 sequence reads: CASTPSGQASGNTIYF. The CDR3 region has the DNA TGTGCCAGTACCCCCTCGGGACAGGCCTCTGGAAACACCATATATTTT.

This clonotype showed up many times. The chain carries TRBV6-5 and TRBJ2-7, with D possibly being TRBD1 (6 bases). Germline CDR1 MNHEY, CDR2 SVGAGI. This CDR3 is 14 amino acids long. Trimming pared 2 bases from V and 6 bases from J, leaving 14 bases between. CDR3 sequence reads: CASSYGQGLGEQYF. CDR3 DNA: TGTGCCAGCAGTTACGGGCAGGGGTTGGGCGAGCAGTACTTC.

This clonotype has at least ten counts. The CDR3 sequence is CASSQDRQGLMRGYTF. Here the CDR3 DNA reads TGTGCCAGCAGCCAAGATCGGCAGGGGCTTATGAGGGGCTACACCTTC. The chain links TRBV14 to TRBJ1-2, with D tentatively TRBD1 (6 bases). V was clipped by 0 bases and J by 8 bases, with 19 bases between them. CDR3 size: 16 residues. CDR1 is SGHDN and CDR2 is FVKESK in the germline V gene.

This clonotype was seen repeatedly, ten times or more. The chain couples TRBV15 to TRBJ1-5; 7 nucleotides agree with TRBD1. Losses at the gene ends were 0 bases for V and 7 bases for J; bases not matched to a gene: 6. Germline assignment: CDR1 LNHNV and CDR2 YYDKDF (reference sequence). This CDR3 has 15 residues. The CDR3 DNA reads TGTGCCACCAGCAGAGAGCGACAGGGTTCACAGCCCCAGCATTTT. Its protein product is CATSRERQGSQPQHF.

In this sample, this clonotype turned up a few times. This rearrangement joins TRBV12-3 or TRBV12-4 to TRBJ2-7; 10 bases align to TRBD2. With V trimmed by 2 bases and J by 0 bases, 4 bases remained unmatched. This CDR3 is 16 amino acids long. CDR3 sequence: CASSLTPSGGSYEQYF. The CDR3 DNA reads TGTGCCAGCAGTTTAACGCCTAGCGGGGGCTCCTACGAGCAGTACTTC.

At least ten counts were recorded for this clonotype. J is TRBJ2-5 and V is TRBV6-5; the D gene is possibly TRBD2 (6 bases). Deletions cut 2 bases from V and 4 bases from J, with 17 bases between. This CDR3 spans 16 amino acids. Germline V gives CDR1 MNHEY, CDR2 SVGAGI. The CDR3 coding sequence is TGTGCCAGCAGTTACAAGTGGGTCGGGGGAAGAGAGACCCAGTACTTC. Residues: CASSYKWVGGRETQYF.

As to this clonotype: Compared with germline, one end of the junction differs, possibly owing to a read error. The V gene is TRBV6-5, the J gene TRBJ1-1, with D possibly matching TRBD1 (6 bases). The germline gives CDR1 MNHEY, CDR2 SVGAGI. The CDR3 is 14 amino acids. CDR3 sequence reads: CASSSSQGNTEASF. The DNA for the CDR3 is TGTGCCAGCAGTTCCAGCCAGGGGAACACTGAAGCTTCCTTT.

In this sample, this clonotype turned up many times. The V gene is TRBV20-1, the J gene TRBJ2-5; 10 nucleotides agree with TRBD2. V lost 6 bases, J lost 5 bases, and 12 bases stayed unmatched. This CDR3 has 15 amino acids. Germline-derived CDR1 and CDR2 are DFQATT and SNEGSKA (reference sequence). Here the CDR3 reads CSANPSGSPGETQYF. The CDR3 coding sequence is TGCAGTGCCAACCCTAGCGGGAGCCCGGGGGAGACCCAGTACTTC.

The table lists this clonotype with many counts. CDR3 nucleotide sequence: TGTGCCACCAGCGAGGTAGCGGGAGTAGAGACCCAGTACTTC. This sequence encodes CATSEVAGVETQYF. The chain links TRBV24-1 to TRBJ2-5; 9 bases fit TRBD2. The CDR3 has 14 residues. V was clipped by 7 bases and J by 4 bases; unmatched bases: 6. Germline V gene sequence: CDR1 KGHDR, CDR2 SFDVKD.

This clonotype was picked up many times. J is TRBJ2-5 and V is TRBV3-1; TRBD2 aligns across 8 bases. This CDR3 is built from 15 residues. Germline V CDR1 and CDR2: LGHDT, YNNKEL (reference sequence). V lost 1 base, J lost 3 bases, and 4 bases stayed unmatched. CDR3 sequence (DNA): TGTGCCAGCAGCCAAGGAGCGGGGGTCAAAGAGACCCAGTACTTC. Its protein product is CASSQGAGVKETQYF.